Listed here are 27 T cell receptor beta chains from one sample, sequenced in a study of sequential checkpoint blockade in melanoma. This table comes from immunoSEQ multiplex PCR, and its TCRdb copy is limited to in-frame clones, with some not included. The sample lists about 6,300 clones, about 19% seen once, with roughly 15% in the top ten. Treatment in this sample: randomized to nivolumab then ipilimumab (arm A) or the reverse (arm B). Material: tumor tissue (inferred from file names), obtained from a patient given nivolumab and ipilimumab in sequence. Every receptor here comes from a human donor with melanoma.

This clone was observed a few times. The rearrangement uses TRBV9 and TRBJ1-1; TRBD1 might be the D (6 bases). The CDR3 totals 14 residues. The germline CDR1 and CDR2 sequences are SGDLS and YYNGEE. Trimming took off 0 bases at V and 3 bases at J, with 9 bases between the two ends. CDR3 nucleotides: TGTGCCAGCAGCGTAGGGGCAGGGGACACTGAAGCTTTCTTT. It translates to CASSVGAGDTEAFF.

In this sample, this clone is medium-sized. The chain combines TRBV6-8 with TRBJ2-1; D gene ambiguous. The CDR3 loop spans 15 amino acids. V was cut by 0 bases and J by 2 bases, with 8 bases left in between. CDR1 is MNHGY, CDR2 SAAAGT, per germline. CDR3 sequence (DNA): TGTGCCAGCAGTTACTCCGCCAGGCCCTACAATGAGCAGTTCTTC. Translating gives CASSYSARPYNEQFF.

The chain combines TRBV6-8 with TRBJ1-1; tentative D call: TRBD1 (5 bases). Germline CDR1 reads MNHGY; CDR2 reads SAAAGT. CDR3 length: 15 residues. Trimming removed 6 bases at V and 5 bases at J, with 19 bases between. CDR3 residues: CASRLSQGPLTEAFF. The CDR3 DNA sequence: TGTGCCAGCAGGTTATCTCAGGGACCCCTGACTGAAGCTTTCTTT.

This clone is medium-sized (0.01 to 0.1%) in the sample. The chain is built from TRBV9 and TRBJ1-2; D is possibly TRBD1 (5 bases). CDR1 is SGDLS, CDR2 YYNGEE, per germline. The CDR3 loop spans 14 amino acids. V lost 4 bases to trimming and J lost 2 bases, with 12 bases between them. The CDR3 loop reads CASSPTGRNYGYTF. CDR3 DNA sequence: TGTGCCAGCAGCCCTACAGGCCGCAACTATGGCTACACCTTC.

This clone counts as large (0.1 to 1%). The J gene is TRBJ2-3, the V gene TRBV29-1; TRBD2 matches 8 bases. This CDR3 region has 15 residues. Per germline, CDR1 SQVTM and CDR2 ANQGSEA. Trimming took 0 bases from V and 1 from J; bases not matched to a gene: 3. The CDR3 nucleotides are TGCAGCGTTGAAGATTTGCGGGGGGGCACAGATACGCAGTATTTT. Translated: CSVEDLRGGTDTQYF.

The chain joins TRBV2 to TRBJ1-5; D gene ambiguous. The CDR3 length is 14 residues. CDR1 and CDR2 from the germline V gene are SNHLY and FYNNEI. The ends were cut back, 6 bases at V and 0 bases at J, with 9 bases in the middle. This CDR3 is CASSVSSSNQPQHF. CDR3 DNA: TGTGCCAGCAGCGTCTCAAGTAGCAATCAGCCCCAGCATTTT.

This clone was found many times. This rearrangement joins TRBV6-8 to TRBJ1-1; the match to TRBD1 covers 7 bases. From germline, CDR1 is MNHGY and CDR2 SAAAGT. The length of the CDR3 is 12 residues. The V segment lost 11 bases and the J segment 1 base; nucleotides outside the gene matches: 4. DNA for the CDR3: TGTGCCGCCGGACAGGCGAACACTGAAGCTTTCTTT. This gives the protein CAAGQANTEAFF.

The gene calls are TRBV6-7 and TRBJ1-3; D not certain. TRBV6-7 is classed as an ORF, of uncertain function. CDR3 size: 16 residues. The V and J ends lost 0 bases and 0 bases respectively, with 9 bases between them. CDR3 residues: CASSYSLPNSGNTIYF. CDR3 coding DNA: TGTGCCAGCAGTTACTCGTTACCGAACTCTGGAAACACCATATATTTT.

Ten or more counts support this clone. The J gene is TRBJ1-5, the V gene TRBV6-1; D remains unclear. CDR1 and CDR2 (germline): MNHNS, SASEGT. The V end was cut by 1 base, the J end by 4 bases, with 11 bases between. This CDR3 is built from 15 residues. In DNA, the CDR3 is TGTGCCAGCAGTGAAGATGGACGGCTAAATCAGCCCCAGCATTTT. Translated, it gives CASSEDGRLNQPQHF.

This clone counts as medium-sized (0.01 to 0.1%). The chain has TRBV6-8 and TRBJ2-7; D possibly corresponds to TRBD2 (6 bases). This CDR3 contains 13 residues. Germline V lookup: CDR1 MNHGY, CDR2 SAAAGT. Trimming stripped 6 bases from V and 1 base from J, with 10 bases between. CDR3 loop: CASRSRGSYEQYF. The CDR3 DNA reads TGTGCCAGCAGGTCCCGGGGGTCCTACGAGCAGTACTTC.

The chain has TRBV11-3 and TRBJ2-7; perhaps TRBD2 as D (6 bases). Per germline, CDR1 SGHNT and CDR2 YENEEA. The CDR3 is made up of 14 amino acids. V lost 4 bases to trimming and J lost 1 base, with 11 bases between them. In DNA form, the CDR3 reads TGTGCCAGCAGCTCCCGCGGGGAGTCCTACGAGCAGTACTTC. Its translation is CASSSRGESYEQYF.

In this sample, this clone turned up many times. The chain uses TRBV6-8 and TRBJ2-2; no clear D. The CDR3 is 16 residues long. Between the trimmed V and J ends, which lost 6 bases and 2 bases, there was a span of 16 bases. The germline V gene has CDR1 MNHGY and CDR2 SAAAGT. The CDR3 DNA reads TGTGCCAGCAGCCGCTCGGTGGGTGAAAACACCGGGGAGCTGTTTTTT. This codes for CASSRSVGENTGELFF.

This clone was counted a few times. One base separates it from a far larger clone, so it is likely a read error. The V gene is TRBV4-2, the J gene TRBJ1-4; TRBD1 might be the D (5 bases). The V gene lost 0 bases and the J gene lost 7 bases, with 12 bases spanning the gap. Looked up from germline, CDR1 is LGHNA and CDR2 is YNFKEQ. The CDR3 runs 15 residues. The chain's CDR3 is CASSQDRGVGEKLFF. Here the CDR3 DNA reads TGTGCCAGCAGCCAAGATCGGGGGGTGGGTGAAAAACTGTTTTTT.

This clone is labeled as medium-sized. The rearrangement links TRBV9 to TRBJ2-3, with 10 bases lining up with TRBD2. V shed 4 bases, J shed 2 bases, and the junction held 4 bases outside the gene matches. CDR3 length: 15 amino acids. Germline loops: CDR1 SGDLS, CDR2 YYNGEE. CDR3 DNA: TGTGCCAGCAGCACTAGCGGGGACGACACAGATACGCAGTATTTT. Its protein product is CASSTSGDDTDTQYF.

This clone turned up a few times. The junction and the germline gene differ at one end; a read error may be behind it. The chain is built from TRBV6-8 and TRBJ2-1; 9 positions match TRBD2. From germline, CDR1 is MNHGY and CDR2 SAAAGT. This CDR3 comprises 16 residues. The chain's CDR3 is CAISGLAGTAEVEQFF. The CDR3 DNA reads as TGTGCCATCAGTGGTCTAGCGGGGACCGCTGAAGTTGAGCAGTTCTTC.

At least ten counts were recorded for this clone. The chain is built from TRBV6-8 and TRBJ2-7, with D possibly matching TRBD2 (6 bases). V lost 6 bases to trimming and J lost 10 bases, with 19 bases between them. This CDR3 has 13 amino acids. CDR1 is MNHGY, CDR2 SAAAGT, per germline. In DNA form, the CDR3 reads TGTGCCAGCAGCGGGGTTAGGCAGGGACTCCAGTACTTC. It encodes CASSGVRQGLQYF.

This clone has only a few counts. The chain recombines TRBV19 with TRBJ1-2; D is possibly TRBD1 (5 bases). Germline CDR1 reads LNHDA; CDR2 reads SQIVND (reference sequence). V was cut by 3 bases and J by 0 bases, with 11 bases left in between. The CDR3 is 15 residues long. CDR3 sequence (DNA): TGTGCCAGTAGTATCGACAGACCCACTAACTATGGCTACACCTTC. Translation: CASSIDRPTNYGYTF.

This clone was picked up many times. The rearrangement uses TRBV11-3 and TRBJ1-1, with TRBD1 as a possible D gene (6 bases). This CDR3 comprises 15 residues. Deletions cut 4 bases from V and 1 base from J, with 13 bases between. Germline CDR1 reads SGHNT; CDR2 reads YENEEA. The CDR3 is CASSSLGGANTEAFF. Here the CDR3 DNA reads TGTGCCAGCAGCTCGCTAGGGGGGGCGAACACTGAAGCTTTCTTT.

V gene TRBV6-8 combines with J gene TRBJ1-5, with TRBD1 identical over 9 bases. Germline V gives CDR1 MNHGY, CDR2 SAAAGT. The CDR3 covers 14 residues. V trimming: 5 bases; J trimming: 9 bases; junction bases outside the gene matches: 8. The CDR3 spells CASSARQGERPQHF. In nucleotides, the CDR3 is TGTGCCAGCAGTGCCCGACAGGGGGAGAGGCCCCAGCATTTT.

The gene calls are TRBV28 and TRBJ2-1, with TRBD1 matching 7 bases. The V gene end was trimmed by 4 bases and the J gene end by 5 bases; junction bases not matched to a gene: 11. The CDR3 has 16 amino acids. Looked up from germline, CDR1 is MDHEN and CDR2 is SYDVKM. CDR3 loop: CASSSPGQVPNNEQFF. CDR3 bases: TGTGCCAGCAGTTCCCCCGGACAGGTACCAAACAATGAGCAGTTCTTC.

J is TRBJ1-1 and V is TRBV7-8; D might be TRBD1 (6 bases). The germline CDR1 and CDR2 sequences are SGHVS and FQNEAQ. Trimming pared 1 base from V and 5 bases from J, leaving 8 bases between. CDR3 length: 13 residues. CDR3 sequence reads: CASSLEQGTEAFF. CDR3 coding DNA: TGTGCCAGCAGCTTAGAACAGGGAACTGAAGCTTTCTTT. Variable domain in full (rest from reference TRBV7-8 and TRBJ1-1): GAGVSQSPRYKVAKRGQDVALRCDPISGHVSLFWYQQALGQGPEFLTYFQNEAQLDKSGLPSDRFFAERPEGSVSTLKIQRTQQEDSAVYLCASSLEQGTEAFFGQGTRLTVV.

This clone has more than one count but fewer than ten. The gene calls are TRBV11-3 and TRBJ2-1; a weak D match, TRBD2 (6 bases). V dropped 4 bases and J dropped 4 bases, with 14 bases sitting between them. CDR1 and CDR2 (germline): SGHNT, YENEEA. The CDR3 is made up of 15 amino acids. This CDR3 reads CASSSRAGTYNEQFF. The CDR3 DNA is TGTGCCAGCAGCTCCAGGGCGGGAACATACAATGAGCAGTTCTTC.

A few counts support this clone. This chain joins TRBV6-8 and TRBJ2-1, with no clear D. Trimming cost V 5 bases and J 8 bases, with 10 bases left between them. Germline CDR1 reads MNHGY; CDR2 reads SAAAGT. This CDR3 is 12 amino acids long. The CDR3 DNA is TGTGCCAGCAGTCTGGGTGGCGATGAGCAGTTCTTC. Protein sequence: CASSLGGDEQFF.

This clone has only a few counts. The chain employs TRBV5-1 and TRBJ2-6, with 11 bases lining up with TRBD1. Germline assignment: CDR1 SGHRS and CDR2 YFSETQ. There are 17 residues in the CDR3. Trimming removed 5 bases from V and 0 bases from J; junction bases left unmatched: 4. The CDR3 coding sequence is TGCGCCAGCAGTGGACAGGGGGCGCTCTCTGGGGCCAACGTCCTGACTTTC. As protein: CASSGQGALSGANVLTF.

This clone is labeled as medium-sized. The V call is TRBV14, the J call TRBJ2-2; D call uncertain. Trimming removed 2 bases at V and 5 bases at J, with 6 bases between. CDR1 and CDR2 (germline): SGHDN, FVKESK. The CDR3 loop spans 13 amino acids. The CDR3 loop reads CASSQFLTGELFF. CDR3 coding DNA: TGTGCCAGCAGCCAATTTTTGACCGGGGAGCTGTTTTTT.

V usage is TRBV11-3 and J usage is TRBJ2-6; TRBD1 might be the D (5 bases). CDR1 SGHNT and CDR2 YENEEA come from the germline V gene. The CDR3 extends over 16 amino acids. Trimming took off 5 bases at V and 1 base at J, with 12 bases between the two ends. The chain's CDR3 is CASSQGVISGANVLTF. CDR3 DNA sequence: TGTGCCAGCAGCCAAGGGGTTATTTCTGGGGCCAACGTCCTGACTTTC.

This clone was recorded many times. The rearrangement joins TRBV11-3 to TRBJ1-3, with a tentative D call TRBD1 (6 bases). This CDR3 comprises 16 residues. V was clipped by 2 bases and J by 0 bases, with 11 bases between them. Germline CDR1 SGHNT, CDR2 YENEEA. The CDR3 here is CASSLLGAYSGNTIYF. The CDR3 DNA reads as TGTGCCAGCAGCTTACTGGGGGCCTACTCTGGAAACACCATATATTTT.